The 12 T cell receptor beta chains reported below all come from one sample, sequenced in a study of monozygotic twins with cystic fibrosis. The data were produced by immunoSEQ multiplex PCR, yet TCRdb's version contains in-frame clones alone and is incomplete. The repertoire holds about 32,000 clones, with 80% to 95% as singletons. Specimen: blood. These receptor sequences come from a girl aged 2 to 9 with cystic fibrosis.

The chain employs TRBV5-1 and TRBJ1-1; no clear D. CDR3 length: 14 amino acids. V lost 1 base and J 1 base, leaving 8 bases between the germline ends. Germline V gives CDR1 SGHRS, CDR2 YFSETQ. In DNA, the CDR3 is TGCGCCAGCAGCTTGCCCCAGCCGAACACTGAAGCTTTCTTT. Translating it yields CASSLPQPNTEAFF.

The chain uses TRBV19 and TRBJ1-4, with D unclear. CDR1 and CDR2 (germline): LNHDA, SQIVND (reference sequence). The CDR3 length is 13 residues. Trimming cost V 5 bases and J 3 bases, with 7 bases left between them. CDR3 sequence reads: CASSWPSNEKLFF. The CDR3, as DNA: TGTGCCAGTAGTTGGCCCTCTAATGAAAAACTGTTTTTT.

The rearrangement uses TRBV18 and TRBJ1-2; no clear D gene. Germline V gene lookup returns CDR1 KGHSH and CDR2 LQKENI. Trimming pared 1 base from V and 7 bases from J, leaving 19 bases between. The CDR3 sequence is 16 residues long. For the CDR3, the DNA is TGTGCCAGCTCACCACAGGGCCCCCAACCACGAGGTGGCTACACCTTC. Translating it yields CASSPQGPQPRGGYTF.

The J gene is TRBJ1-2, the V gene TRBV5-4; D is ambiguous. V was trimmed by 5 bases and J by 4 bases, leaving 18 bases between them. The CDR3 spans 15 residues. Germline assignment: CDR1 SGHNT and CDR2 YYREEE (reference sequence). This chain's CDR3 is CASSFVSTMGYGYTF. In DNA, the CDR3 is TGTGCCAGCAGTTTCGTCTCGACTATGGGCTATGGCTACACCTTC.

Written as DNA, the CDR3 is TGTGCCAGCAGCTATGGCAACACTGAAGCTTTCTTT. Its translation is CASSYGNTEAFF. The rearrangement links TRBV7-2 to TRBJ1-1; D unclear. CDR3 length: 12 amino acids. The V end lost 4 bases, the J end lost 2 bases, and 5 bases lay between the germline ends. CDR1 SGHTA and CDR2 FQGNSA come from the germline V gene.

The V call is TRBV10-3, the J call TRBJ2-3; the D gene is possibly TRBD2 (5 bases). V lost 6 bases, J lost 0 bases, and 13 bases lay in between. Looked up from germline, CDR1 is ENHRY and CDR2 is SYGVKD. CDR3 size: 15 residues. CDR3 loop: CAIRLSETSTDTQYF. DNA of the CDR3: TGTGCCATCAGGCTTAGCGAAACTAGCACAGATACGCAGTATTTT.

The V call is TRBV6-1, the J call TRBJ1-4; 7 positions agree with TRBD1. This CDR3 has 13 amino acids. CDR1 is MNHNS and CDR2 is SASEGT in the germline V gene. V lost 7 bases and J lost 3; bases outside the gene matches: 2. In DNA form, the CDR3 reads TGTGCCAGCACCGGGACAGCTAATGAAAAACTGTTTTTT. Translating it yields CASTGTANEKLFF.

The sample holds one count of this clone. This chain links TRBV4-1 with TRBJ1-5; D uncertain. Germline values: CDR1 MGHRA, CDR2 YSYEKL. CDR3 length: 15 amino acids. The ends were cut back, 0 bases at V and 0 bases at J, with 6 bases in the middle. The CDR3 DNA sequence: TGCGCCAGCAGCCAAGATCAGTATAGCAATCAGCCCCAGCATTTT. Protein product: CASSQDQYSNQPQHF.

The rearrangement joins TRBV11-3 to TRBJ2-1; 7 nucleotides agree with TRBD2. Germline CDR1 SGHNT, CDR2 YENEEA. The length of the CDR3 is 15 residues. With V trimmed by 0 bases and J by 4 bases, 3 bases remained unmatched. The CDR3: CASSLEGGRYNEQFF. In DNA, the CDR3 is TGTGCCAGCAGCTTAGAGGGAGGGCGGTACAATGAGCAGTTCTTC.

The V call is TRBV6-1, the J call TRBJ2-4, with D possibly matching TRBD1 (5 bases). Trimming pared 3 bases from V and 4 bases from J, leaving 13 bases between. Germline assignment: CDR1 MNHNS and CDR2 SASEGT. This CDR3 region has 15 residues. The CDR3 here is CASSDQGWGKNIQYF. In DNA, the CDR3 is TGTGCCAGCAGTGATCAGGGATGGGGAAAAAACATTCAGTACTTC.

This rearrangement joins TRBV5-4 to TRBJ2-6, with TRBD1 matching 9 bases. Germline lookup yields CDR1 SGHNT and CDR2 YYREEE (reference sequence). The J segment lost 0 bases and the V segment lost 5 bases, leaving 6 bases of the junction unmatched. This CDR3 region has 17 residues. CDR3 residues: CASSGTGRSSGANVLTF. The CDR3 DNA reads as TGTGCCAGCAGTGGGACAGGGCGTAGCTCTGGGGCCAACGTCCTGACTTTC.

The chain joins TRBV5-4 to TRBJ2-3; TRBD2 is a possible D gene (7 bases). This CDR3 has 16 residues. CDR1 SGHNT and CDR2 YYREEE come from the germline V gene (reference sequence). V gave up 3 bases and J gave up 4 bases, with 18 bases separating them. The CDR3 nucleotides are TGTGCCAGCAGCTGGGGGGCGGGAGAGGCGGCAGATACGCAGTATTTT. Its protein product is CASSWGAGEAADTQYF. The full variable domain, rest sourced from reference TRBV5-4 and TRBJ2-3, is ETGVTQSPTHLIKTRGQQVTLRCSSQSGHNTVSWYQQALGQGPQFIFQYYREEENGRGNFPPRFSGLQFPNYSSELNVNALELDDSALYLCASSWGAGEAADTQYFGPGTRLTVL.